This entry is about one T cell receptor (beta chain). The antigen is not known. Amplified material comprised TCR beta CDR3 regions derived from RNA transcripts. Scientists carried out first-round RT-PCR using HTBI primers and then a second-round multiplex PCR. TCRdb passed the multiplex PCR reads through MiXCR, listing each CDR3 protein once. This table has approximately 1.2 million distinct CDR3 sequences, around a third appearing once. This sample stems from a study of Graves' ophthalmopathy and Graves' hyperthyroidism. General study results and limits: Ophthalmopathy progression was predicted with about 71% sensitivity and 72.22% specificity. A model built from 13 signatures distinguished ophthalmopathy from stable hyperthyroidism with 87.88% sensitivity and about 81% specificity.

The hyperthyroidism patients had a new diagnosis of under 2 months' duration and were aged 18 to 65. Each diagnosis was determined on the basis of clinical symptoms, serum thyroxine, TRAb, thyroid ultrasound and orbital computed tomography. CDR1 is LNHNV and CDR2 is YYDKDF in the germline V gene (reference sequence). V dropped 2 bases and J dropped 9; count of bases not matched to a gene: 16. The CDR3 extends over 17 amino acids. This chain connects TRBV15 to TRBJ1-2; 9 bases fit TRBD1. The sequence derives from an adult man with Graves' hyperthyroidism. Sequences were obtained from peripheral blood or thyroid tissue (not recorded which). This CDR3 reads CATSRHTYYRDRDRYTF. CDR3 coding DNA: TGTGCCACCAGCAGACACACGTACTACCGGGACAGGGACCGCTACACCTTC.